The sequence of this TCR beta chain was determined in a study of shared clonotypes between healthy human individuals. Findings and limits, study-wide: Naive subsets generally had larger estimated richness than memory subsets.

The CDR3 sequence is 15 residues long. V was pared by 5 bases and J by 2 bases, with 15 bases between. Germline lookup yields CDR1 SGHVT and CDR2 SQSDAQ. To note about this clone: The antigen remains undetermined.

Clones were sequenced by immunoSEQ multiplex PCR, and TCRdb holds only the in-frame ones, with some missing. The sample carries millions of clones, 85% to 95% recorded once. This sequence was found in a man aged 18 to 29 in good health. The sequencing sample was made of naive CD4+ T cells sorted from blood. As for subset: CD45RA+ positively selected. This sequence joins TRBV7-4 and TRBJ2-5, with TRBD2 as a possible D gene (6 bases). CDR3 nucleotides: TGTGCCAGCAGCCTAGAGGGAGGCAGGCAAGAGACCCAGTACTTC. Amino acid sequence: CASSLEGGRQETQYF.